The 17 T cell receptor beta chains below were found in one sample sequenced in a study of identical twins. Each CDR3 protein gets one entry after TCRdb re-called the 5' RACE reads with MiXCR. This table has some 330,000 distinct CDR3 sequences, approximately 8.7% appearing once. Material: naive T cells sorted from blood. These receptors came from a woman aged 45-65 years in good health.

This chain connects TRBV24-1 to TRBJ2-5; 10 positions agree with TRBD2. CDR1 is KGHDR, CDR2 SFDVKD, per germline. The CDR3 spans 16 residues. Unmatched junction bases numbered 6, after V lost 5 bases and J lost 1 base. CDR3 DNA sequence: TGTGCCACCAGTGGCCGACTAGCGGGTACCCAAGAGACCCAGTACTTC. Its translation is CATSGRLAGTQETQYF.

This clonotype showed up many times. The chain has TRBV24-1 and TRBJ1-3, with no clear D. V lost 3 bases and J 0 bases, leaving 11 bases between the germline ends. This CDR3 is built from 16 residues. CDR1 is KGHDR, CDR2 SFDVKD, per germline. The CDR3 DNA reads TGTGCCACCAGTGATCCCGGAACGTCCTCTGGAAACACCATATATTTT. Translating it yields CATSDPGTSSGNTIYF.

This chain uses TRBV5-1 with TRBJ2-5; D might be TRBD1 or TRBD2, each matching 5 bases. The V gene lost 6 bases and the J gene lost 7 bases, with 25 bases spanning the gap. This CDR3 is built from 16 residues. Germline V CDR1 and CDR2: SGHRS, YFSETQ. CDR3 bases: TGCGCCAGCACTATAAACCCGGTCGGGACGGCGGCGACCCAGTACTTC. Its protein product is CASTINPVGTAATQYF. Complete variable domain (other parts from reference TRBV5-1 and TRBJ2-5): KAGVTQTPRYLIKTRGQQVTLSCSPISGHRSVSWYQQTPGQGLQFLFEYFSETQRNKGNFPGRFSGRQFSNSRSEMNVSTLELGDSALYLCASTINPVGTAATQYFGPGTRLLVL.

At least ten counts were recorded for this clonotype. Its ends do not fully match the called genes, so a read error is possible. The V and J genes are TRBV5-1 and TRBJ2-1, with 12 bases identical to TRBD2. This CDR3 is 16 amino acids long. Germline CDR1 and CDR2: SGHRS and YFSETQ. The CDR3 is CASSLGGTSGRNEQFF. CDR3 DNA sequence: TGTGCCAGCAGCTTGGGTGGGACTAGCGGGCGCAATGAGCAGTTCTTC.

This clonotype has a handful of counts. CDR3 DNA sequence: TGTGCCAGCAGCTTGAGGGGACTAGCCTACGAGCAGTACTTC. Translating gives CASSLRGLAYEQYF. This sequence joins TRBV5-4 and TRBJ2-7; TRBD2 agrees at 8 bases. With V trimmed by 1 base and J by 2 bases, 2 bases remained unmatched. The CDR3 spans 14 residues. CDR1 SGHNT and CDR2 YYREEE come from the germline V gene (reference sequence).

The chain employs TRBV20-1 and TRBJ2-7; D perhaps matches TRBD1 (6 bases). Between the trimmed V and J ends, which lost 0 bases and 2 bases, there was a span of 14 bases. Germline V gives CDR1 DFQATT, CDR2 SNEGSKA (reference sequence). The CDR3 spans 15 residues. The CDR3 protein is CSARDVRTATYEQYF. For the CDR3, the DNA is TGCAGTGCTAGAGATGTCCGGACAGCCACCTACGAGCAGTACTTC.

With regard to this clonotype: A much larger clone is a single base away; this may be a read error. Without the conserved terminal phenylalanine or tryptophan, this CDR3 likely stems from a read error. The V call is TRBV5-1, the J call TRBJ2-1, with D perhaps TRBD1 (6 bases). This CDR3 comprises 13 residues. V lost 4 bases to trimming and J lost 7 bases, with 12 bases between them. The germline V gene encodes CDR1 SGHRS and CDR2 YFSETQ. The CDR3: CASSRVGQNEQFS. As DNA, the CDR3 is TGCGCCAGCAGCCGGGTCGGACAGAATGAGCAGTTCTCC.

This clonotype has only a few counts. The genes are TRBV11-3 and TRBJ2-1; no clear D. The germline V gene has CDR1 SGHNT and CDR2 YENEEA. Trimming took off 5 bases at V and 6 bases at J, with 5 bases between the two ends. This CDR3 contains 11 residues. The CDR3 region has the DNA TGTGCCAGCAGCGCCTCCAATGAGCAGTTCTTC. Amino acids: CASSASNEQFF.

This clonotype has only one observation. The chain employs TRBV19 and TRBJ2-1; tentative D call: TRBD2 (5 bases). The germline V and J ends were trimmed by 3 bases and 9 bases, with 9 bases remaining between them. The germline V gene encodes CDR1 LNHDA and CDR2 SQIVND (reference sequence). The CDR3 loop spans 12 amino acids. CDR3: CASSILASEQFF. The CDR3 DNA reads TGTGCCAGTAGTATTCTAGCTTCTGAGCAGTTCTTC.

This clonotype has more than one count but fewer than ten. CDR3: CASSPGVTLNEQFF. The CDR3 region has the DNA TGTGCCAGCAGCCCGGGGGTCACCCTCAATGAGCAGTTCTTC. V and J are TRBV7-8 and TRBJ2-1, with D possibly matching TRBD2 (6 bases). This CDR3 comprises 14 residues. Germline loops: CDR1 SGHVS, CDR2 FQNEAQ. V was pared by 5 bases and J by 6 bases, with 14 bases between.

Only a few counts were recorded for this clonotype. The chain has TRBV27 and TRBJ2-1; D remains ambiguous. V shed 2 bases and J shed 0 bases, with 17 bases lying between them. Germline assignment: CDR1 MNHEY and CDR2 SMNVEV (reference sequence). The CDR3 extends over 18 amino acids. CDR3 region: CASSLRPRFASSYNEQFF. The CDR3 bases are TGTGCCAGCAGTTTACGGCCTAGGTTCGCGAGCTCCTACAATGAGCAGTTCTTC.

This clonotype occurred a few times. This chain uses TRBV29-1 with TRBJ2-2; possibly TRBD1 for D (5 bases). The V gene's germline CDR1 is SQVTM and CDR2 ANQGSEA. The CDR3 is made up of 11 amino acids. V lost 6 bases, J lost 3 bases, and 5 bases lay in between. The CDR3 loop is CSVQDTGELFF. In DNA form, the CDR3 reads TGCAGCGTACAGGACACCGGGGAGCTGTTTTTT.

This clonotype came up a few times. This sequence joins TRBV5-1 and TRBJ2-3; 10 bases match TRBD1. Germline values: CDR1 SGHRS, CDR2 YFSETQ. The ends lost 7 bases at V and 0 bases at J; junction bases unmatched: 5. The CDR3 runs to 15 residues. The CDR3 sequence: CASSGDRGSTDTQYF. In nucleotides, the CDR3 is TGCGCCAGCTCCGGGGACAGGGGAAGCACAGATACGCAGTATTTT.

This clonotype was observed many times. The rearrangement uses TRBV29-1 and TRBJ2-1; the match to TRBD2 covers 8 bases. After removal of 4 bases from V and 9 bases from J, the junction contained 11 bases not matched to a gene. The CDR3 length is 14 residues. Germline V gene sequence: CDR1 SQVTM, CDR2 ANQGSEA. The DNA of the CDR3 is TGCAGCGTTGCCGAGGGGAGCGGGAGTAGTGAGCAGTTCTTC. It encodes CSVAEGSGSSEQFF.

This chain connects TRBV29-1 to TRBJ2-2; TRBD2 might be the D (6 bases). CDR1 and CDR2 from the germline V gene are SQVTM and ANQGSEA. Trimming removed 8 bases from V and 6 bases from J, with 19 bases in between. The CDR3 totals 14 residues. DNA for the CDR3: TGCAGCTTCTCCGGGAGTCTTAGTTCCGGGGAGCTGTTTTTT. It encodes CSFSGSLSSGELFF.

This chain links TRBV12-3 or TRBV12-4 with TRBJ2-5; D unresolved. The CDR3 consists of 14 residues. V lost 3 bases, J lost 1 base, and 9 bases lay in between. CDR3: CASSFSISQETQYF. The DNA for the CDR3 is TGTGCCAGCAGTTTCTCCATCTCCCAAGAGACCCAGTACTTC.

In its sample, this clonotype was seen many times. CDR3 coding DNA: TGTGCCAGCAGTGTGTGGTCCGGGGCCAACGTCCTGACTTTC. Translation: CASSVWSGANVLTF. This chain joins TRBV25-1 and TRBJ2-6; D not resolved. Trimming cost V 4 bases and J 4 bases, with 8 bases left between them. The germline V gene has CDR1 MGHDK and CDR2 SYGVNS. There are 14 residues in the CDR3.